This TCR beta chain was recovered during a study of cytomegalovirus exposure and HLA in healthy donors. Turning to the study itself: In terms of ancestry, the Caucasian-associated cluster contained 75% to 85% of the approximately 420 genotyped donors. Notes on the study in general: Many donors carried some public TCRs, although rarity characterized most TCR sequences.

The V segment lost 5 bases and the J segment 9 bases; nucleotides outside the gene matches: 27. Per the germline V gene, CDR1 is ENHRY and CDR2 is SYGVKD. The CDR3 spans 20 residues. In regard to this clone: Its antigen is still unknown.

Vbeta (60) and Jbeta (13) primers were used in the PCR. TCRdb keeps only in-frame clones here, not all; method: immunoSEQ multiplex PCR. The profile shows about 170,000 clones, approximately 71% of them singletons. The rearrangement uses TRBV10-3 and TRBJ2-1; 8 bases are shared with TRBD1. Specimen: PBMCs. This clonotype was sampled from a woman between 18 and 29 years old in good health and CMV-seropositive. The DNA of the CDR3 is TGTGCCATCAGTTCCCGAGCTTTAAGACGGACAGGGAGTGTGGGTAGTGAGCAGTTCTTC. Translation: CAISSRALRRTGSVGSEQFF.